This T cell receptor beta chain was profiled in a study of PD-1 blockade in mismatch repair-deficient tumors. Study details: Enrolled about 2012-2016, patients had progressing, pretreated mismatch repair-deficient cancers of about a dozen types. General study results and limits: Tumor-resident clones, often absent from pretreatment blood, expanded after pembrolizumab and then contracted.

PCR or immunohistochemistry showed mismatch repair deficiency in every enrolled patient. TCR sequencing covered three patients who responded to pembrolizumab. Clones were sequenced by immunoSEQ multiplex PCR, and TCRdb holds only the in-frame ones, with some missing. Of 50,000 or so clones in the sample, about 84% were seen once. This CDR3 is built from 15 residues. A remark on this clone: Its specificity is unknown.

The source was peripheral blood, collected about 20 weeks after starting pembrolizumab. This chain connects TRBV21-1 to TRBJ1-2; the table's D call, TRBD1, was not checked against the DNA. TRBV21-1 is tagged as a pseudogene. The source is an adult with mismatch repair-deficient cancer. CDR3 protein: CASSTRQPINYGYTF. Written as DNA, the CDR3 is TGTGCCAGCAGCACCAGACAGCCGATTAACTATGGCTACACCTTC.